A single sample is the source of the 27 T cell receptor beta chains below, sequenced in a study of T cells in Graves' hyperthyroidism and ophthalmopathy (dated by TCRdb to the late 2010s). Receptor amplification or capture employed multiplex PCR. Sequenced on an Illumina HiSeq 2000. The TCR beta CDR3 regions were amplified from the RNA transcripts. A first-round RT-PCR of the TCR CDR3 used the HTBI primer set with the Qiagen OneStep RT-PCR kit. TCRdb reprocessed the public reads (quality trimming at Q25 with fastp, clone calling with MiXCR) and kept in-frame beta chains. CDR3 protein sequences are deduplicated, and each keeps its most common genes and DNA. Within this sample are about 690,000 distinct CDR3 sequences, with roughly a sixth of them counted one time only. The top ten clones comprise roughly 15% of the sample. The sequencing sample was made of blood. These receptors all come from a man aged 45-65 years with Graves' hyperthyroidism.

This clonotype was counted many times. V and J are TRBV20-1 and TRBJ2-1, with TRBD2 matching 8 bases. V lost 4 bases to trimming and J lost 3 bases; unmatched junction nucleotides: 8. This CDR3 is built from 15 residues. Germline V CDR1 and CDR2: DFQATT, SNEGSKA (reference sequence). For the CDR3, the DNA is TGCAGTGCTAAACTGGACGCGGGAGGCTACAATGAGCAGTTCTTC. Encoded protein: CSAKLDAGGYNEQFF.

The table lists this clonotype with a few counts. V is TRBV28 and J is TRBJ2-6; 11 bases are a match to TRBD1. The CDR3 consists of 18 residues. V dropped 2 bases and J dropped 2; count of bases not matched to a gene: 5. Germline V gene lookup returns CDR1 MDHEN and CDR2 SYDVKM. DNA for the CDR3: TGTGCCAGCAGTTTACCCGGGACAGGGGGAGCTGGGGCCAACGTCCTGACTTTC. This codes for CASSLPGTGGAGANVLTF.

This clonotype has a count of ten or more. The CDR3 loop reads CASSLPRQNTEAFF. The CDR3 DNA reads as TGTGCCAGCAGCTTACCTCGACAGAACACTGAAGCTTTCTTT. The rearrangement joins TRBV11-3 to TRBJ1-1, with D unclear. This CDR3 contains 14 residues. Germline V gives CDR1 SGHNT, CDR2 YENEEA. The V end lost 2 bases, the J end lost 1 base, and 8 bases lay between the germline ends.

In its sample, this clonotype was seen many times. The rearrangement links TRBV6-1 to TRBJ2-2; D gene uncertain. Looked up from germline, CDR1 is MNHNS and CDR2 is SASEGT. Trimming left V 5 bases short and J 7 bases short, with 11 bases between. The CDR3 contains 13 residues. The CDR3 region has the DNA TGTGCCAGCAGTTATCGGCGGTTCGGGGAGCTGTTTTTT. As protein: CASSYRRFGELFF.

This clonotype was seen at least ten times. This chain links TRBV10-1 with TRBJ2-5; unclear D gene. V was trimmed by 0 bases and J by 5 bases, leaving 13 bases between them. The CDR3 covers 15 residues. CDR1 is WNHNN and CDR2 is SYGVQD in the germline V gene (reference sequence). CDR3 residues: CASSESRTAGETQYF. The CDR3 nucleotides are TGCGCCAGCAGTGAGTCGAGAACAGCCGGGGAGACCCAGTACTTC.

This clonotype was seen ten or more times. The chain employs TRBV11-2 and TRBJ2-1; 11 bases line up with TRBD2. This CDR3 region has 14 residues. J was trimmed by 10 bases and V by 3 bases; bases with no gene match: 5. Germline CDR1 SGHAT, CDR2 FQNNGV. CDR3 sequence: CASSLYLAGGEQFF. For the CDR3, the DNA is TGTGCCAGCAGCTTGTATCTAGCGGGAGGAGAGCAGTTCTTC.

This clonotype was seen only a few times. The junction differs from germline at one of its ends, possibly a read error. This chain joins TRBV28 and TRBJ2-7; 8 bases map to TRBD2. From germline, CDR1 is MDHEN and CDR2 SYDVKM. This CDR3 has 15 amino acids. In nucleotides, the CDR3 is TGTACCAGCAGTTTGAAGCGGGGGCTGTCCTACGAGCAGTACTTC. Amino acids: CTSSLKRGLSYEQYF.

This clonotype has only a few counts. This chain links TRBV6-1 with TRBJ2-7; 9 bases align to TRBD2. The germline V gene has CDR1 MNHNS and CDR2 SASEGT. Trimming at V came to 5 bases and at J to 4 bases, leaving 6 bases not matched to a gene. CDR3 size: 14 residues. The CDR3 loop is CASSFLAGEYEQYF. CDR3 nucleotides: TGTGCCAGCAGTTTTTTAGCGGGAGAATACGAGCAGTACTTC.

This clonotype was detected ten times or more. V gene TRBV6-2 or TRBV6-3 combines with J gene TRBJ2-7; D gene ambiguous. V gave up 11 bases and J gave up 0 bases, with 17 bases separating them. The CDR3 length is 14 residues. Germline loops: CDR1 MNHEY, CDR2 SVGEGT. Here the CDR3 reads CACFTYRFSYEQYF. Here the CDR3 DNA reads TGTGCCTGTTTCACATACCGGTTCTCCTACGAGCAGTACTTC.

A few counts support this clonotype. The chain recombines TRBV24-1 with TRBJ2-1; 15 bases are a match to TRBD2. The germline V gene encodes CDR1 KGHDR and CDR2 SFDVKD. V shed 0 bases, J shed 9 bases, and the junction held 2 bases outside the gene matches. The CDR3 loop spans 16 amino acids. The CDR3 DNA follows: TGTGCCACCAGTGATTTGGGGACTAGCGGGAGGAGTGAGCAGTTCTTC. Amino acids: CATSDLGTSGRSEQFF.

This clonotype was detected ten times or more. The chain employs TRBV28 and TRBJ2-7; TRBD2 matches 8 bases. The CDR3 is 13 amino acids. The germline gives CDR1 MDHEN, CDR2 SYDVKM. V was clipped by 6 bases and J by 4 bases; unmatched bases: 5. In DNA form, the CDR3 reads TGTGCCAGCAGGTCCGGGACTAGTTACGAGCAGTACTTC. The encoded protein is CASRSGTSYEQYF.

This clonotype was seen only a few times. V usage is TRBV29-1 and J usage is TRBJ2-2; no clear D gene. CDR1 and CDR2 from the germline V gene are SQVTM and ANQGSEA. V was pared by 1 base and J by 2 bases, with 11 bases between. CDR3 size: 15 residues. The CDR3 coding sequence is TGCAGCGTTGAAGTTTGGACGCATAACACCGGGGAGCTGTTTTTT. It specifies CSVEVWTHNTGELFF.

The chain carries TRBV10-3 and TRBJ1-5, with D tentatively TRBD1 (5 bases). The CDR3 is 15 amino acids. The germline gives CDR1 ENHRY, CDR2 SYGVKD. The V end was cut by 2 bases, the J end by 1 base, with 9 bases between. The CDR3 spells CAISEGGKSNQPQHF. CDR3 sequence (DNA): TGTGCCATCAGTGAGGGGGGGAAGAGCAATCAGCCCCAGCATTTT.

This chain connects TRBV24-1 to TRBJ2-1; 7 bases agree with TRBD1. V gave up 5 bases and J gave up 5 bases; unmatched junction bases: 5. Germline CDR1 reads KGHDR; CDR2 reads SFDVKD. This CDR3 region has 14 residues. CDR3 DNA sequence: TGTGCCACCAGTGCTAGGACAGGTCACAATGAGCAGTTCTTC. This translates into CATSARTGHNEQFF.

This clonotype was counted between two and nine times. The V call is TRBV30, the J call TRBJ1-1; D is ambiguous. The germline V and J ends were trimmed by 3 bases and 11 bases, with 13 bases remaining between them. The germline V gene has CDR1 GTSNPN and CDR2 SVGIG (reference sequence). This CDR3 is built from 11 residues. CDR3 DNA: TGTGCCTGGAGGCTAGTGACACGGGCTTTCTTT. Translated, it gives CAWRLVTRAFF. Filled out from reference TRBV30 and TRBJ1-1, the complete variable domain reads SQTIHQWPATLVQPVGSPLSLECTVEGTSNPNLYWYRQAAGRGLQLLFYSVGIGQISSEVPQNLSASRPQDRQFILSSKKLLLSDSGFYLCAWRLVTRAFFGQGTRLTVV.

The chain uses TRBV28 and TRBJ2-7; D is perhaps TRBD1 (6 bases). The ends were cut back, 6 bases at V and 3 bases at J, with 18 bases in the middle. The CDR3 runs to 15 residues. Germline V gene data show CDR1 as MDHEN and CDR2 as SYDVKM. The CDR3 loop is CASRKTGPQHYEQYF. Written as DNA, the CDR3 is TGTGCCAGCAGGAAAACAGGGCCCCAACACTACGAGCAGTACTTC. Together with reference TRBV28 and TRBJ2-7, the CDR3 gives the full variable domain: DVKVTQSSRYLVKRTGEKVFLECVQDMDHENMFWYRQDPGLGLRLIYFSYDVKMKEKGDIPEGYSVSREKKERFSLILESASTNQTSMYLCASRKTGPQHYEQYFGPGTRLTVT.

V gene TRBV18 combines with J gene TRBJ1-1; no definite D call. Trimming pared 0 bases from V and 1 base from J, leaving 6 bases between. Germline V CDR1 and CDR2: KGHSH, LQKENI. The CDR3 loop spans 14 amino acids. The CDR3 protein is CASSPPYRNTEAFF. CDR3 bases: TGTGCCAGCTCACCACCGTATAGGAACACTGAAGCTTTCTTT.

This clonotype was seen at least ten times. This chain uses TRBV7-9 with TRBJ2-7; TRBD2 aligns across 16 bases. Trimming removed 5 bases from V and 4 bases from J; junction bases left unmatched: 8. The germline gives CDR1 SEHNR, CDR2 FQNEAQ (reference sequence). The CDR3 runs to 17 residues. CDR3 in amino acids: CASSQGLAGGLGYEQYF. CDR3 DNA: TGTGCCAGCAGCCAGGGACTAGCGGGAGGGCTCGGGTACGAGCAGTACTTC.

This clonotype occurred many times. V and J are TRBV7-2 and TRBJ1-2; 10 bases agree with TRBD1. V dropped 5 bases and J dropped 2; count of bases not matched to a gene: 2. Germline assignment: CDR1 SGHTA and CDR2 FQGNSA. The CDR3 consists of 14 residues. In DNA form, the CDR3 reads TGTGCCAGCAGCCGGACAGGGGGAAACTATGGCTACACCTTC. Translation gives CASSRTGGNYGYTF.

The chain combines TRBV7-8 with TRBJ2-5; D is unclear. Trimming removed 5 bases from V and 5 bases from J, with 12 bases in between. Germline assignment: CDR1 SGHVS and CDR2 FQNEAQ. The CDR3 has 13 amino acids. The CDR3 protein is CASSPYTVETQYF. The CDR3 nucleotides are TGTGCCAGCAGCCCGTACACAGTGGAGACCCAGTACTTC.

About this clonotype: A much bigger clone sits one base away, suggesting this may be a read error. Here the CDR3 reads CSVDDGYEQHF. The CDR3 region has the DNA TGCAGCGTTGATGACGGCTACGAGCAGCACTTC. This chain joins TRBV29-1 and TRBJ2-7; no clear D. CDR1 is SQVTM, CDR2 ANQGSEA, per germline. The CDR3 is 11 amino acids.

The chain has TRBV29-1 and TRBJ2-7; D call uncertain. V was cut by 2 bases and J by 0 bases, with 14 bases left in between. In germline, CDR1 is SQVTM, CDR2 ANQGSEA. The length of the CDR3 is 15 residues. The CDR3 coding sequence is TGCAGCGTTGAAAGTGGAACCCCAGCCTCCTACGAGCAGTACTTC. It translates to CSVESGTPASYEQYF.

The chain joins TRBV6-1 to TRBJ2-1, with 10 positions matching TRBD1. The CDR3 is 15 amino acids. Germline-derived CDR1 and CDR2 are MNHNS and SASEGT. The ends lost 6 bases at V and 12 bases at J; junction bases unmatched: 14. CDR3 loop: CASSPTRQGASVQFF. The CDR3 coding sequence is TGTGCCAGCAGCCCCACACGACAGGGGGCCTCTGTGCAGTTCTTC.

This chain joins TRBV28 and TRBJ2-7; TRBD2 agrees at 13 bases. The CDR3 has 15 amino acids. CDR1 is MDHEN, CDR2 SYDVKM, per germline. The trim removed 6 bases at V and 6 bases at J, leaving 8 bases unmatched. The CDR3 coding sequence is TGTGCCAGCAGCGCACTAGCGGGAGGGCCAGGCGAGCAGTACTTC. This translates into CASSALAGGPGEQYF. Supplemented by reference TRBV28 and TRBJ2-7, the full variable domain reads DVKVTQSSRYLVKRTGEKVFLECVQDMDHENMFWYRQDPGLGLRLIYFSYDVKMKEKGDIPEGYSVSREKKERFSLILESASTNQTSMYLCASSALAGGPGEQYFGPGTRLTVT.

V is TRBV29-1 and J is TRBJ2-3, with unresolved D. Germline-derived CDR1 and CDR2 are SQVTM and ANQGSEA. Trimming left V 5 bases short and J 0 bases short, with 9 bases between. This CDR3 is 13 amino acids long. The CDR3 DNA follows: TGCAGCGTTTGTGAGCATAGCACAGATACGCAGTATTTT. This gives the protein CSVCEHSTDTQYF.

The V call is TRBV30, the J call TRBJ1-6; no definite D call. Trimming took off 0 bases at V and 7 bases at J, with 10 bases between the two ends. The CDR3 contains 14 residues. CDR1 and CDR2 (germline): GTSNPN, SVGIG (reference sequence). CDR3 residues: CAWSVRGGNSPLHF. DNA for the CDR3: TGTGCCTGGAGTGTACGAGGTGGCAATTCACCCCTCCACTTT.

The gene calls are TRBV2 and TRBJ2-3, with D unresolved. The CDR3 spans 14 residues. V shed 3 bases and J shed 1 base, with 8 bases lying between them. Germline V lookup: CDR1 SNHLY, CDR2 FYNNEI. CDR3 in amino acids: CASSETPRTDTQYF. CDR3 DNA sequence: TGTGCCAGCAGTGAGACCCCCCGCACAGATACGCAGTATTTT.